This T cell receptor beta chain appears in the sequencing data of a study of a mutant IDH1 vaccine in newly diagnosed glioma (dated by TCRdb to the early 2020s). With respect to the entire study: In the chemotherapy-containing groups, vaccination started alongside temozolomide cycles, whereas in patients who had radiotherapy alone it started 4-6 weeks after radiotherapy. The approximately 32 treated patients were around 60% male and around 40% female, with a mean age of about 43 years. Prior to enrollment, standard therapy consisting of radiotherapy alone, temozolomide alone, or radiochemotherapy with temozolomide had been administered to patients, with the combination being received by most patients. The week-35 safety follow-up took place at visit V12, and the week-47 end of study took place at visit V13. Peripheral blood was drawn at six visits: V03 (baseline), V05, V07, V10, V12 and V13. For exploratory analyses, longitudinal TCRB deep sequencing was carried out in 25 to 30 treated patients wherever samples were available.

Remarks on this clone: The antigen it binds to is not known. No base-level quality is on record; no much larger clone is a single base apart.

Library creation used the immunoSEQ multiplex PCR assay. The hsTCRB Kit was used according to the manufacturer's protocol to amplify rearranged TCR beta chain sequences. An Illumina MiSeq was used to sequence the TCRB libraries. The authors' analysis ran thus. The proprietary platform of the kit vendor was used for demultiplexing, trimming and gene mapping. Sourced from immuneACCESS, this table was stored by TCRdb with only in-frame sequences that have V and J called. A share of the clones is absent; for the studies checked, an unresolved V gene accounts for under half, and the remainder has no known explanation. V, J and clone size are those of that table, while D and trimming were read from the DNA. Across this sample there are roughly 38,000 clones, with roughly 82% seen only once. Roughly 20% of the sample lies in the top ten. The research as a whole found: Availability determined which PBMC samples were chosen for TCRB deep sequencing. Immune responses induced by the vaccine were seen in 93.3% of patients across multiple MHC alleles. The authors noted that analyses of patient blood samples could not be reproduced because of sample limitations. Changes in the top peripheral T cell clonotypes picked up by TCRB sequencing did not appear to be linked to pseudoprogression.

Taken from cysteine to phenylalanine, the CDR3 has 15 residues. The kept DNA is CDR3 alone, 45 bases in frame from the first base. V loses 0 bases, J loses 5 bases, and the germline ends lie 11 bases apart. CDR1 MNHEY and CDR2 SVGAGI were looked up in the germline V gene. Interpreted using the paper, the time point label stands for: week 47, end of study. Each vaccine dose, consisting of 300 ug of a 20-mer mutant IDH1 peptide in Montanide, was administered subcutaneously with topical imiquimod. Eight vaccinations were administered to patients in weeks 1, 3, 5, 7, 11, 15, 19 and 23, corresponding to visits V03 through V10. Donors had newly diagnosed WHO grade 3 or 4 IDH1-mutant astrocytomas with loss of nuclear ATRX. The samples were drawn from NOA16, a multicentre, single-arm, open-label phase I trial in Germany that tested a mutant IDH1 peptide vaccine in humans for the first time. Genomic DNA for TCRB sequencing was extracted from EDTA blood using the DNeasy Blood and Tissue Kit.

The receptor was derived from a man between 18 and 35 years old with glioma. Some clones in this sample may be carry-over from other donors' samples. The starting material was PBMCs, obtained from a glioma patient whose treatment included an IDH1 peptide vaccine. This chain is built from TRBV6-5 and TRBJ1-5; TRBD1 is possibly the D segment (5 matching bases). In nucleotides, the sequence is TGTGCCAGCAGTTACTCGACCGGGGCTGATCAGCCCCAGCATTTT. The translation is CASSYSTGADQPQHF.